The 31 T cell receptor beta chains below were found in one sample sequenced in a study of cytomegalovirus exposure and HLA in healthy donors. 60 Vbeta and 13 Jbeta primers were used in PCR. Sequencing used immunoSEQ multiplex PCR; TCRdb keeps in-frame clones, though not all of them. This sample carries 200,000 or so clones, about 80% of them seen once, and the ten largest clones take over 2.5%. Sequenced input: PBMCs. The receptors originated from a woman in her forties or fifties in good health and CMV-seropositive.

CDR3 bases: TGTGCCAGCAGGTCGGCTAGCGGGGGGGCGTACGAGCAGTACTTC. Protein: CASRSASGGAYEQYF. The gene calls are TRBV6-6 and TRBJ2-7, with 12 nucleotides matching TRBD2. The CDR3 runs 15 residues. Germline CDR1 MNHNY, CDR2 SVGAGI (reference sequence). After removal of 6 bases from V and 4 bases from J, the junction contained 7 bases not matched to a gene.

The chain employs TRBV15 and TRBJ1-2; 7 positions match TRBD1. This CDR3 is built from 13 residues. The junction had 5 bases not matched to a gene; V was cut back by 1 base and J by 9 bases. CDR1 and CDR2 from the germline V gene are LNHNV and YYDKDF (reference sequence). CDR3: CATSRGQGESYTF. The CDR3 DNA reads as TGTGCCACCAGCAGAGGGCAGGGGGAAAGCTACACCTTC.

V and J are TRBV19 and TRBJ2-1, with TRBD1 matching 9 bases. Losses at the gene ends were 4 bases for V and 4 bases for J; bases not matched to a gene: 5. Germline V gene data show CDR1 as LNHDA and CDR2 as SQIVND (reference sequence). The CDR3 consists of 15 residues. The CDR3 spells CASSTRQGDYNEQFF. The CDR3 bases are TGTGCCAGTAGTACTAGACAGGGGGATTACAATGAGCAGTTCTTC. Full variable domain (rest looked up from reference TRBV19 and TRBJ2-1): DGGITQSPKYLFRKEGQNVTLSCEQNLNHDAMYWYRQDPGQGLRLIYYSQIVNDFQKGDIAEGYSVSREKKESFPLTVTSAQKNPTAFYLCASSTRQGDYNEQFFGPGTRLTVL.

The chain recombines TRBV6-1 with TRBJ2-5; 7 bases fit TRBD2. CDR3 length: 15 residues. CDR1 is MNHNS, CDR2 SASEGT, per germline. The junction had 8 bases not matched to a gene; V was cut back by 6 bases and J by 1 base. The CDR3 here is CASSKERLAQETQYF. The CDR3 DNA sequence: TGTGCCAGCAGCAAGGAACGACTAGCCCAAGAGACCCAGTACTTC.

This clone occurred once. The genes are TRBV28 and TRBJ2-1, with 11 positions matching TRBD2. Per the germline V gene, CDR1 is MDHEN and CDR2 is SYDVKM. The CDR3 loop spans 16 amino acids. V gave up 6 bases and J gave up 3 bases; unmatched junction bases: 7. CDR3 in amino acids: CASSPILAGDYNEQFF. CDR3 coding DNA: TGTGCCAGCAGCCCAATACTAGCGGGGGACTACAATGAGCAGTTCTTC.

In its sample, this clone was seen once. The genes are TRBV30 and TRBJ1-6; 9 bases fit TRBD1. Losses at the gene ends were 3 bases for V and 8 bases for J; bases not matched to a gene: 2. The CDR3 is 13 residues long. The germline gives CDR1 GTSNPN, CDR2 SVGIG (reference sequence). Here the CDR3 reads CAWRWDRDSPLHF. The CDR3 DNA reads TGTGCCTGGAGGTGGGACAGGGATTCACCCCTCCACTTT.

This clone was seen more than once but under ten times. This chain connects TRBV6-1 to TRBJ2-5; D possibly corresponds to TRBD2 (7 bases). CDR1 is MNHNS, CDR2 SASEGT, per germline. With 6 bases removed from V and 0 bases from J, the gap between germline ends came to 17 bases. There are 16 residues in the CDR3. The DNA of the CDR3 is TGTGCCAGCAGAGAAAGGCGGGGGCACGACCAAGAGACCCAGTACTTC. This codes for CASRERRGHDQETQYF.

The V call is TRBV9, the J call TRBJ2-2; possible D gene TRBD1, 6 bases. Between the trimmed V and J ends, which lost 0 bases and 3 bases, there was a span of 12 bases. Germline V CDR1 and CDR2: SGDLS, YYNGEE. The CDR3 sequence is 16 residues long. As DNA, the CDR3 is TGTGCCAGCAGCGTAGTTGCAACAGGGCACACCGGGGAGCTGTTTTTT. Protein product: CASSVVATGHTGELFF.

The chain has TRBV4-3 and TRBJ2-3; the D gene is possibly TRBD2 (5 bases). The CDR3 totals 14 residues. Germline lookup yields CDR1 LGHNA and CDR2 YSLEER. The V gene lost 3 bases and the J gene lost 6 bases, with 13 bases spanning the gap. The CDR3 DNA follows: TGCGCCAGCAGCCAGATTGATGGGAGCGATACGCAGTATTTT. Translated, it gives CASSQIDGSDTQYF.

A note on this clone: At one end, the junction sequence differs from germline, possibly due to a read error. This chain connects TRBV7-9 to TRBJ2-1; D gene uncertain. The V gene's germline CDR1 is SEHNR and CDR2 FQNEAQ (reference sequence). CDR3 length equals 12 residues. CDR3 region: CSSSFTDNEQFF. The CDR3 nucleotides are TGTTCCAGCAGCTTTACAGACAATGAGCAGTTCTTC. The variable domain in full, with the rest retrieved from reference TRBV7-9 and TRBJ2-1, is DTGVSQNPRHKITKRGQNVTFRCDPISEHNRLYWYRQTLGQGPEFLTYFQNEAQLEKSRLLSDRFSAERPKGSFSTLEIQRTEQGDSAMYLCSSSFTDNEQFFGPGTRLTVL.

The V call is TRBV18, the J call TRBJ1-2; TRBD1 matches at 7 bases. The CDR3 spans 13 residues. The germline gives CDR1 KGHSH, CDR2 LQKENI. V was clipped by 3 bases and J by 6 bases; unmatched bases: 4. The CDR3 DNA is TGTGCCAGCTCACCGAGACAGGGCGATGGCTACACCTTC. Translated, it gives CASSPRQGDGYTF.

This chain links TRBV15 with TRBJ1-6, with TRBD1 matching 7 bases. V was clipped by 0 bases and J by 7 bases; unmatched bases: 3. CDR3 length equals 15 residues. CDR1 and CDR2 (germline): LNHNV, YYDKDF (reference sequence). The CDR3 protein is CATSREQGVNSPLHF. Written as DNA, the CDR3 is TGTGCCACCAGCAGAGAGCAGGGGGTGAATTCACCCCTCCACTTT.

The chain has TRBV11-2 and TRBJ2-5, with D hard to call. Trimming took off 7 bases at V and 4 bases at J, with 7 bases between the two ends. The germline V gene has CDR1 SGHAT and CDR2 FQNNGV. The CDR3 extends over 11 amino acids. The CDR3 loop is CASTSGETQYF. Here the CDR3 DNA reads TGTGCCAGCACCTCAGGAGAGACCCAGTACTTC.

This clone appeared once. V gene TRBV29-1 combines with J gene TRBJ2-5, with 7 positions matching TRBD2. Germline trimming cut 3 bases from V and 5 bases from J; bases unmatched to any gene: 6. The CDR3 consists of 13 residues. The germline V gene encodes CDR1 SQVTM and CDR2 ANQGSEA. The CDR3 sequence is CSVEGGSMETQYF. CDR3 nucleotide sequence: TGCAGCGTTGAGGGAGGGTCGATGGAGACCCAGTACTTC.

In the case of this clone: The junction does not match germline at one end; this may be a read error. This chain joins TRBV7-9 and TRBJ2-7; TRBD1 agrees at 8 bases. The CDR3 contains 16 residues. Germline-derived CDR1 and CDR2 are SEHNR and FQNEAQ (reference sequence). This CDR3 is CSSSPLGGDRPYEQYF. CDR3 bases: TGTTCCAGCAGCCCCCTCGGTGGGGACAGGCCGTACGAGCAGTACTTC.

The J gene is TRBJ2-3, the V gene TRBV9; 8 bases are shared with TRBD1. Germline V gene data show CDR1 as SGDLS and CDR2 as YYNGEE. With V trimmed by 0 bases and J by 2 bases, 2 bases remained unmatched. CDR3 length equals 15 residues. CDR3: CASSVGQGNTDTQYF. The CDR3 nucleotides read TGTGCCAGCAGCGTAGGACAGGGGAACACAGATACGCAGTATTTT.

V gene TRBV7-2 combines with J gene TRBJ2-5, with 7 nucleotides matching TRBD1. This CDR3 is built from 12 residues. The V gene end was trimmed by 4 bases and the J gene end by 11 bases; junction bases not matched to a gene: 7. Germline V gene data show CDR1 as SGHTA and CDR2 as FQGNSA. The CDR3 loop reads CASSSGQAIQYF. CDR3 DNA: TGTGCCAGCAGCTCTGGACAGGCGATACAGTACTTC.

The V call is TRBV5-4, the J call TRBJ2-3, with 8 bases lining up with TRBD2. CDR1 SGHNT and CDR2 YYREEE come from the germline V gene (reference sequence). With V trimmed by 4 bases and J by 4 bases, 5 bases remained unmatched. The CDR3 runs 14 residues. CDR3 amino acids: CASSLQRGSDTQYF. In DNA form, the CDR3 reads TGTGCCAGCAGCCTTCAGCGGGGGTCAGATACGCAGTATTTT.

This sequence joins TRBV15 and TRBJ2-5, with 11 bases identical to TRBD2. The CDR3 runs 16 residues. The J segment lost 1 base and the V segment lost 1 base, leaving 2 bases of the junction unmatched. CDR1 LNHNV and CDR2 YYDKDF come from the germline V gene (reference sequence). The CDR3 is CATSRVSGGGQETQYF. CDR3 DNA: TGTGCCACCAGCAGAGTTAGCGGGGGGGGCCAAGAGACCCAGTACTTC.

The V call is TRBV11-2, the J call TRBJ2-1; TRBD2 matches at 8 bases. In germline, CDR1 is SGHAT, CDR2 FQNNGV. The CDR3 has 15 amino acids. V shed 1 base, J shed 7 bases, and the junction held 6 bases outside the gene matches. The CDR3 nucleotides read TGTGCCAGCAGCTTAGCGGGGGGGCCAATTAATGAGCAGTTCTTC. Its translation is CASSLAGGPINEQFF.

The rearrangement links TRBV19 to TRBJ1-2, with a possible D match to TRBD1 (5 bases). Germline CDR1 LNHDA, CDR2 SQIVND (reference sequence). V gave up 5 bases and J gave up 2 bases, with 21 bases separating them. This CDR3 has 17 amino acids. The CDR3 bases are TGTGCCAGTAGTCTATCCCCGAAAGGGGTAGGGAACTATGGCTACACCTTC. Translation gives CASSLSPKGVGNYGYTF. Together with reference TRBV19 and TRBJ1-2, the CDR3 gives the full variable domain: DGGITQSPKYLFRKEGQNVTLSCEQNLNHDAMYWYRQDPGQGLRLIYYSQIVNDFQKGDIAEGYSVSREKKESFPLTVTSAQKNPTAFYLCASSLSPKGVGNYGYTFGSGTRLTVV.

This clone appeared once. The J gene is TRBJ1-1, the V gene TRBV10-3; TRBD1 aligns across 11 bases. This CDR3 comprises 14 residues. Trimming removed 8 bases from V and 3 bases from J; junction bases left unmatched: 5. CDR1 and CDR2 from the germline V gene are ENHRY and SYGVKD. DNA for the CDR3: TGTGCCATCGGACAGGGGGCTGCGGACACTGAAGCTTTCTTT. Its protein product is CAIGQGAADTEAFF.

The rearrangement uses TRBV9 and TRBJ2-3, with 9 nucleotides matching TRBD2. This CDR3 spans 17 amino acids. J gave up 2 bases and V 0 bases, and 7 bases lay outside the gene matches. Germline-derived CDR1 and CDR2 are SGDLS and YYNGEE. The CDR3 nucleotides read TGTGCCAGCAGCGTAGGAGTTAGCGGGGGTATCACAGATACGCAGTATTTT. It translates to CASSVGVSGGITDTQYF.

The V gene is TRBV9, the J gene TRBJ2-3; D perhaps matches TRBD1 (6 bases). Trimming pared 3 bases from V and 4 bases from J, leaving 24 bases between. Germline CDR1 SGDLS, CDR2 YYNGEE. The CDR3 covers 18 residues. The CDR3 is CASSARNKGISGADTQYF. The CDR3 DNA is TGTGCCAGCAGCGCCCGCAATAAGGGCATTTCAGGGGCAGATACGCAGTATTTT.

The rearrangement uses TRBV29-1 and TRBJ2-5; D unclear. The CDR3 consists of 14 residues. Trimming took 0 bases from V and 5 from J, leaving 13 bases between them. Germline CDR1 and CDR2: SQVTM and ANQGSEA. The CDR3 DNA reads TGCAGCGTTGAAGATCTGGTGTTCGGGGAGACCCAGTACTTC. Its protein product is CSVEDLVFGETQYF.

This chain joins TRBV5-6 and TRBJ2-1, with D possibly TRBD2 on 7 matching bases. V lost 0 bases to trimming and J lost 2 bases, with 12 bases between them. The length of the CDR3 is 16 residues. Germline V CDR1 and CDR2: SGHDT, YYEEEE. DNA of the CDR3: TGTGCCAGCAGCTTGGAGGGAGGGGGGACCTACAATGAGCAGTTCTTC. The encoded protein is CASSLEGGGTYNEQFF.

This clone was counted a single time. The chain joins TRBV11-2 to TRBJ1-1, with D perhaps TRBD1 (5 bases). The CDR3 contains 13 residues. CDR1 and CDR2 (germline): SGHAT, FQNNGV. Trimming removed 5 bases from V and 1 base from J, with 8 bases in between. The CDR3 reads CASSQGQNTEAFF. CDR3 nucleotides: TGTGCCAGCAGCCAAGGACAGAACACTGAAGCTTTCTTT.

This chain joins TRBV5-8 and TRBJ1-5, with a tentative D call TRBD1 (5 bases). Germline lookup yields CDR1 SGHTS and CDR2 YDEGEE. The V and J ends lost 1 base and 11 bases respectively, with 13 bases between them. This CDR3 comprises 13 residues. In DNA, the CDR3 is TGTGCCAGCAGCTTGAGGGGAGGGCTAGCCCAGCATTTT. This encodes CASSLRGGLAQHF.

V usage is TRBV5-1 and J usage is TRBJ2-4; 10 bases are shared with TRBD2. CDR3 size: 16 residues. The V gene end was trimmed by 0 bases and the J gene end by 5 bases; junction bases not matched to a gene: 5. The germline V gene has CDR1 SGHRS and CDR2 YFSETQ. The CDR3 coding sequence is TGCGCCAGCAGCTTGGTGGCTAGCGGGGGCCAAAACATTCAGTACTTC. The encoded protein is CASSLVASGGQNIQYF.

The chain uses TRBV7-9 and TRBJ2-5, with D perhaps TRBD2 (5 bases). Germline V gene lookup returns CDR1 SEHNR and CDR2 FQNEAQ (reference sequence). This CDR3 region has 14 residues. V was shortened by 4 bases and J by 4 bases, with 13 bases between the two germline ends. Here the CDR3 reads CASSWEFGPETQYF. The CDR3 DNA is TGTGCCAGCAGCTGGGAGTTTGGGCCAGAGACCCAGTACTTC. The full variable domain, completed using reference TRBV7-9 and TRBJ2-5, is DTGVSQNPRHKITKRGQNVTFRCDPISEHNRLYWYRQTLGQGPEFLTYFQNEAQLEKSRLLSDRFSAERPKGSFSTLEIQRTEQGDSAMYLCASSWEFGPETQYFGPGTRLLVL.

The rearrangement uses TRBV11-2 and TRBJ2-3, with D perhaps TRBD2 (7 bases). The CDR3 spans 14 residues. CDR1 is SGHAT, CDR2 FQNNGV, per germline. Trimming left V 5 bases short and J 4 bases short, with 13 bases between. CDR3 residues: CASSPRGASDTQYF. The CDR3 DNA reads TGTGCCAGCAGCCCCCGGGGGGCTTCAGATACGCAGTATTTT. The variable domain in full, with the rest retrieved from reference TRBV11-2 and TRBJ2-3, is EAGVAQSPRYKIIEKRQSVAFWCNPISGHATLYWYQQILGQGPKLLIQFQNNGVVDDSQLPKDRFSAERLKGVDSTLKIQPAKLEDSAVYLCASSPRGASDTQYFGPGTRLTVL.